Below, 17 T cell receptor beta chains from the same sample are listed, as sequenced in a study of molecular identifiers for immune sequencing clone quantification. TCRdb redid the calling of the PCR reads with MiXCR, one entry per CDR3 protein. Of around 480,000 distinct CDR3 sequences detected, around 23% appear once; the ten largest clones hold 0.7% to 0.9%. Sequenced input: naive CD8+ T cells from blood, with Jurkat cell RNA spiked in. Subset meaning: FACS-sorted CD8+CD4-CCR7+CD45RA+ naive T cells. Receptors were obtained from a human donor in good health. Some libraries in this study had Jurkat cell RNA spiked in.

The table lists this clonotype with a few counts. The chain links TRBV27 to TRBJ2-1; TRBD2 matches 13 bases. The CDR3 has 16 amino acids. Germline V gene data show CDR1 as MNHEY and CDR2 as SMNVEV (reference sequence). V shed 2 bases and J 8 bases; nucleotides not matched to a gene: 6. This CDR3 reads CASSLEGLAGSHEQFF. The CDR3 DNA reads TGTGCCAGCAGTTTAGAGGGACTAGCGGGATCCCATGAGCAGTTCTTC.

This clonotype was observed at least ten times. The chain links TRBV4-1 to TRBJ1-1; no reliable D call. The CDR3 sequence is 13 residues long. The germline V and J ends were trimmed by 7 bases and 2 bases, with 11 bases remaining between them. The germline CDR1 and CDR2 sequences are MGHRA and YSYEKL. The CDR3 DNA is TGCGCCAGCACAAGCGGAGCAAACACTGAAGCTTTCTTT. Amino acids: CASTSGANTEAFF.

To note about this clonotype: A junction boundary mismatches the germline segment, possibly from a read error. J is TRBJ1-5 and V is TRBV12-3 or TRBV12-4; D ambiguous. The CDR3 sequence is 11 residues long. This CDR3 is CGSSAPGPQHF. In nucleotides, the CDR3 is TGTGGCAGCAGTGCTCCGGGGCCCCAGCATTTT.

About this clonotype itself: A single base separates this from a much larger clone, so it may be a read error. V usage is TRBV6-6 and J usage is TRBJ2-1; TRBD1 aligns across 8 bases. Germline V gene lookup returns CDR1 MNHNY and CDR2 SVGAGI (reference sequence). The CDR3 loop spans 14 amino acids. Unmatched junction bases numbered 9, after V lost 8 bases and J lost 6 bases. The CDR3 region has the DNA TGTGCCAGCTGTATACGGACAGGGAGCAATGAGCAGTTCTTC. Protein: CASCIRTGSNEQFF.

Of note for this clonotype: A much larger clonotype is one base distant, so this may be a read error. V usage is TRBV2 and J usage is TRBJ2-7; D gene ambiguous. The germline V gene has CDR1 SNHLY and CDR2 FYNNEI. The length of the CDR3 is 11 residues. CDR3 in amino acids: CATYRSYAQYF. Written as DNA, the CDR3 is TGTGCCACCTACCGAAGCTACGCGCAGTACTTC. Full variable domain (missing parts from reference TRBV2 and TRBJ2-7): EPEVTQTPSHQVTQMGQEVILRCVPISNHLYFYWYRQILGQKVEFLVSFYNNEISEKSEIFDDQFSVERPDGSNFTLKIRSTKLEDSAMYFCATYRSYAQYFGPGTRLTVT.

The rearrangement uses TRBV16 and TRBJ2-7; 8 nucleotides match TRBD1. Germline V gene sequence: CDR1 KGHSY, CDR2 FQNENV. This CDR3 spans 14 amino acids. V shed 2 bases, J shed 5 bases, and the junction held 5 bases outside the gene matches. CDR3 coding DNA: TGTGCCAGCAGCCAAGGGGCAGGGGGCCACGAGCAGTACTTC. Translating gives CASSQGAGGHEQYF.

This clonotype came up many times. The chain couples TRBV12-5 to TRBJ2-3, with 7 bases identical to TRBD2. CDR1 and CDR2 (germline): LGHNT, FRNRAP. The trim removed 2 bases at V and 2 bases at J, leaving 7 bases unmatched. This CDR3 contains 16 residues. CDR3 nucleotide sequence: TGTGCTAGTGGTTTGAAGGAGCGGGGATACACAGATACGCAGTATTTT. Amino acid sequence: CASGLKERGYTDTQYF.

The chain combines TRBV2 with TRBJ2-1; no reliable D call. Trimming removed 1 base at V and 12 bases at J, with 13 bases between. Germline values: CDR1 SNHLY, CDR2 FYNNEI. The CDR3 is 13 amino acids. The DNA for the CDR3 is TGTGCCAGCAGTGAAGGGGTAGCCTCTGTGCAGTTCTTC. It translates to CASSEGVASVQFF.

There are a few counts of this clonotype. The chain has TRBV9 and TRBJ1-4, with D possibly TRBD1 on 5 matching bases. Germline loops: CDR1 SGDLS, CDR2 YYNGEE. V shed 4 bases and J shed 7 bases, with 20 bases lying between them. The CDR3 covers 16 residues. CDR3 amino acids: CASSPNRGTGAEKLFF. DNA for the CDR3: TGTGCCAGCAGCCCCAATCGGGGGACGGGCGCTGAAAAACTGTTTTTT.

In DNA, the CDR3 is TGTGCCAGCCGTGGAACTTACACGGGAAGTCAGCTCCGGCATTTT. Amino acid sequence: CASRGTYTGSQLRHF. The chain uses TRBV6-2 or TRBV6-3 and TRBJ1-5; no firm D call. Germline V gene lookup returns CDR1 MNHEY and CDR2 SVGEGT. The V end was cut by 8 bases, the J end by 15 bases, with 29 bases between. This CDR3 has 15 residues.

The count of this clonotype is one. Sequence at one end of the junction differs from germline and may be a read error. The rearrangement uses TRBV28 and TRBJ1-5, with TRBD1 matching 8 bases. Looked up from germline, CDR1 is MDHEN and CDR2 is SYDVKM. The CDR3 is 14 amino acids. In nucleotides, the CDR3 is TGTGCCAGCAGTTTCAGGGGGCGTGGTCAGCTCCAGCATTTT. This translates into CASSFRGRGQLQHF.

The chain joins TRBV10-1 to TRBJ1-1; no clear D. The CDR3 is made up of 14 amino acids. Deletions cut 3 bases from V and 0 bases from J, with 8 bases between. The germline V gene has CDR1 WNHNN and CDR2 SYGVQD (reference sequence). CDR3 DNA sequence: TGCGCCAGCAGTGAAGACACTCTGAACACTGAAGCTTTCTTT. This gives the protein CASSEDTLNTEAFF.

This CDR3 reads CASSQVLAGQETQYF. CDR3 sequence (DNA): TGCGCCAGCAGCCAAGTTCTAGCGGGCCAAGAGACCCAGTACTTC. This rearrangement joins TRBV4-3 to TRBJ2-5; 8 bases map to TRBD2. CDR1 is LGHNA, CDR2 YSLEER, per germline. The length of the CDR3 is 15 residues. J lost 1 base, V lost 1 base, and 2 bases had no gene match.

This rearrangement joins TRBV10-3 to TRBJ2-3; TRBD2 aligns across 8 bases. V shed 4 bases, J shed 2 bases, and the junction held 2 bases outside the gene matches. This CDR3 is built from 14 residues. Germline CDR1 and CDR2: ENHRY and SYGVKD. CDR3 region: CAISVAGYTDTQYF. The CDR3 bases are TGTGCCATCAGTGTAGCGGGGTACACAGATACGCAGTATTTT.

The chain combines TRBV7-6 with TRBJ2-3; possible D gene TRBD2, 6 bases. Germline values: CDR1 SGHVS, CDR2 FNYEAQ. V gave up 3 bases and J gave up 1 base, with 14 bases separating them. This CDR3 contains 16 residues. CDR3 in DNA: TGTGCCAGCAGCTTCGCCGGGACTCCCGGCACAGATACGCAGTATTTT. Residues: CASSFAGTPGTDTQYF.

The rearrangement joins TRBV30 to TRBJ2-3, with TRBD2 matching 10 bases. V lost 1 base, J lost 5 bases, and 6 bases stayed unmatched. CDR1 GTSNPN and CDR2 SVGIG come from the germline V gene (reference sequence). This CDR3 region has 15 residues. CDR3 sequence reads: CAWSAGAGGVDTQYF. The CDR3 coding sequence is TGTGCCTGGAGTGCAGGAGCGGGGGGGGTAGATACGCAGTATTTT.

V and J are TRBV4-1 and TRBJ1-6; the D is unclear. This CDR3 is 15 amino acids long. Trimming left V 1 base short and J 10 bases short, with 14 bases between. Germline V gene sequence: CDR1 MGHRA, CDR2 YSYEKL. The CDR3 protein is CASSQVWGPESPLHF. The CDR3, as DNA: TGCGCCAGCAGCCAAGTATGGGGTCCAGAGTCACCCCTCCACTTT.